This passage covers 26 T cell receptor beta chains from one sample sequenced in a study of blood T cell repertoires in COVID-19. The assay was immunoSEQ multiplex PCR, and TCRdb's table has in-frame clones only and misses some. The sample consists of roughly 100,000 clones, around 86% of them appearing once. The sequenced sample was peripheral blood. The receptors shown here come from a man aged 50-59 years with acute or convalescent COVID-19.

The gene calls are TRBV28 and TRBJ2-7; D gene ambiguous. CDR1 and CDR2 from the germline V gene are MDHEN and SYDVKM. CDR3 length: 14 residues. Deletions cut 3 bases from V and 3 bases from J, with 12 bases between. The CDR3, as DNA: TGTGCCAGCAGTTTTGAGAGCGCCGTCTACGAGCAGTACTTC. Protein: CASSFESAVYEQYF.

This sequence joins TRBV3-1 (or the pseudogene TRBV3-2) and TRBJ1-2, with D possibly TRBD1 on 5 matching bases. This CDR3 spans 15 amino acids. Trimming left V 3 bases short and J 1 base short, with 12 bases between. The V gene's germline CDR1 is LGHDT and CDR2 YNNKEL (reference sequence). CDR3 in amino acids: CASSQNNRINYGYTF. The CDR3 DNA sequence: TGTGCCAGCAGCCAGAACAACAGGATTAACTATGGCTACACCTTC.

The CDR3 reads CASSEGQGPSYEQYF. CDR3 bases: TGTGCCAGCAGCGAGGGACAGGGCCCCTCCTACGAGCAGTACTTC. The V call is TRBV9, the J call TRBJ2-7, with TRBD1 identical over 9 bases. Germline values: CDR1 SGDLS, CDR2 YYNGEE. The CDR3 runs 15 residues. V gave up 3 bases and J gave up 0 bases; unmatched junction bases: 4.

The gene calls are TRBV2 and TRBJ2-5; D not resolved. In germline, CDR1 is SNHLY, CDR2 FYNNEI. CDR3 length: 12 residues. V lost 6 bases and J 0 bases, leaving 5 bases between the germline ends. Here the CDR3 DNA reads TGTGCCAGCAGGAGGTACCAAGAGACCCAGTACTTC. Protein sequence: CASRRYQETQYF.

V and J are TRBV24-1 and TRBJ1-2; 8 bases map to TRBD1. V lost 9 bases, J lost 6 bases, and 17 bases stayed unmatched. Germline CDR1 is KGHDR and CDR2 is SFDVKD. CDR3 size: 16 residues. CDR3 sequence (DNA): TGTGCCACCGCATTAGGATCGGGACAGGATTTCAATGGCTACACCTTC. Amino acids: CATALGSGQDFNGYTF.

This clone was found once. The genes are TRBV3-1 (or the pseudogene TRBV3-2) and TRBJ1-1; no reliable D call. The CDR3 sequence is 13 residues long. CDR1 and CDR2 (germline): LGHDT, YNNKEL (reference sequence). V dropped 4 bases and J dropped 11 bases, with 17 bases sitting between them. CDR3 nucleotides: TGTGCCAGCAGCCCTCGCACGGCAGTGAGGGCTTTCTTT. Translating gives CASSPRTAVRAFF.

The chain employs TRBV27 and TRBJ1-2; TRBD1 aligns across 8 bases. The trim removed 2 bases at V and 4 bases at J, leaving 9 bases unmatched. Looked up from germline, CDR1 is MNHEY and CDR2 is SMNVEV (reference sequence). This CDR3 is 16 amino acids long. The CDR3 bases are TGTGCCAGCAGTTTAGTCCCAGGGGGCGTCGGCTATGGCTACACCTTC. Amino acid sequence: CASSLVPGGVGYGYTF.

The CDR3 region is CASSVGVENSPLHF. In nucleotides, the CDR3 is TGTGCCAGCAGCGTAGGGGTGGAGAATTCACCCCTCCACTTT. The chain is built from TRBV9 and TRBJ1-6; unclear D gene. CDR3 length equals 14 residues. The V end lost 0 bases, the J end lost 7 bases, and 8 bases lay between the germline ends. Germline V gene sequence: CDR1 SGDLS, CDR2 YYNGEE.

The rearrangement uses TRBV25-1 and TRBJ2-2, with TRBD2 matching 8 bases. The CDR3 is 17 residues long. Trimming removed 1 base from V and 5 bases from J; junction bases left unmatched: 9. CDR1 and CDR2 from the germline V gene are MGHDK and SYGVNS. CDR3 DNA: TGTGCCAGCAGTGAATTGAGTGGGTCTAGCGGGACCGGGGAGCTGTTTTTT. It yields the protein CASSELSGSSGTGELFF.

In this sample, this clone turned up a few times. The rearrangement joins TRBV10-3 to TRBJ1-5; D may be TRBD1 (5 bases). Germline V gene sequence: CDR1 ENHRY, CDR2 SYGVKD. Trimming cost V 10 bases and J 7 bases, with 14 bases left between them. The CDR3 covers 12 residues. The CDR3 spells CATWVRGQPQHF. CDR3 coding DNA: TGTGCCACCTGGGTAAGGGGCCAGCCCCAGCATTTT.

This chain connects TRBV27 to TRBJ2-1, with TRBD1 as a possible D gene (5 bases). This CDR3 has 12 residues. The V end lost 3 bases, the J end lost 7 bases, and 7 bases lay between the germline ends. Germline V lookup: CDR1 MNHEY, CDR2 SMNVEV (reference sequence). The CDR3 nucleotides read TGTGCCAGCAGTTTCCACAGGAATGAGCAGTTCTTC. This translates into CASSFHRNEQFF.

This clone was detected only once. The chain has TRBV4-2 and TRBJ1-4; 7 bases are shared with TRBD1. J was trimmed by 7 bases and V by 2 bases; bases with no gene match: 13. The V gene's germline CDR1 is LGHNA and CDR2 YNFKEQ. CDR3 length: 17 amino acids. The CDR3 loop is CASSQTRTGLGSEKLFF. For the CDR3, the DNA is TGTGCCAGCAGCCAAACCAGGACAGGTCTCGGTAGTGAAAAACTGTTTTTT.

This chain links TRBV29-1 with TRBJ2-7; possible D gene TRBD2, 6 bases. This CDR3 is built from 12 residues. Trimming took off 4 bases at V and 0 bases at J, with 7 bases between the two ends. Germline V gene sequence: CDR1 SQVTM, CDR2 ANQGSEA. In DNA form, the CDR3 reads TGCAGCGTTGGGACTATCTCCTACGAGCAGTACTTC. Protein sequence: CSVGTISYEQYF.

The CDR3 DNA is TGTGCCAGCAGCAAAGGGACTAGATACTACGAGCAGTACTTC. This encodes CASSKGTRYYEQYF. V is TRBV4-2 and J is TRBJ2-7; TRBD2 aligns across 8 bases. J lost 3 bases, V lost 5 bases, and 6 bases had no gene match. Germline CDR1 reads LGHNA; CDR2 reads YNFKEQ. The CDR3 totals 14 residues.

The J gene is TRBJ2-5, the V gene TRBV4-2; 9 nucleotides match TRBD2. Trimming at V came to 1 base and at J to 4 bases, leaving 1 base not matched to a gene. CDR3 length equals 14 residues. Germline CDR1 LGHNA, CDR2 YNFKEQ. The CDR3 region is CASSQGTSVETQYF. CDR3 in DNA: TGTGCCAGCAGCCAAGGGACTAGCGTAGAGACCCAGTACTTC.

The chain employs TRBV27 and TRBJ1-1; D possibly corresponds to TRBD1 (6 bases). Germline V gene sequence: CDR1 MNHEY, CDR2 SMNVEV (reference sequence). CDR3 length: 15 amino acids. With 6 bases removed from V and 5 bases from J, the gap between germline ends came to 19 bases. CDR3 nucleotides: TGTGCCAGCAGCGACTCGATGGTGAGGGGGACTGAAGCTTTCTTT. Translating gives CASSDSMVRGTEAFF.

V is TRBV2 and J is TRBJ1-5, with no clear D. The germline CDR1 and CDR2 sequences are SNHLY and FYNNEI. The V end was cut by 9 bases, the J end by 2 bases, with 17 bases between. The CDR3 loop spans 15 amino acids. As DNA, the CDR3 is TGTGCCAGTCGATTCGGCCCCGGGGGCAATCAGCCCCAGCATTTT. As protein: CASRFGPGGNQPQHF.

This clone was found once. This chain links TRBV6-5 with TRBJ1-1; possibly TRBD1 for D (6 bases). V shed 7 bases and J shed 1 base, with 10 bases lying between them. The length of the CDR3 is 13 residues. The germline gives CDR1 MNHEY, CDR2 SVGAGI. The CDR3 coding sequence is TGTGCCAGCATGGAACAGGGGAACACTGAAGCTTTCTTT. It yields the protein CASMEQGNTEAFF.

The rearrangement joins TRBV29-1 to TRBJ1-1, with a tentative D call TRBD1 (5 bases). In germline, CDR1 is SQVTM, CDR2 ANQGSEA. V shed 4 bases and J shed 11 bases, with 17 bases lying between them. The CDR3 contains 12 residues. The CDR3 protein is CSVGLAGDRAFF. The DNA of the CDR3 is TGCAGCGTTGGCCTGGCGGGGGATCGGGCTTTCTTT.

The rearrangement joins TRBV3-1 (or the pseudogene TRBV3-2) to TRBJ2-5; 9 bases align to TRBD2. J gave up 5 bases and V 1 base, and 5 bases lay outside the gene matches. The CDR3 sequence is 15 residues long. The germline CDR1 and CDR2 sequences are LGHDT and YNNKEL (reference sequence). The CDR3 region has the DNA TGTGCCAGCAGCCAAGTGGCTAGCGGGGTGGAGACCCAGTACTTC. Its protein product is CASSQVASGVETQYF.

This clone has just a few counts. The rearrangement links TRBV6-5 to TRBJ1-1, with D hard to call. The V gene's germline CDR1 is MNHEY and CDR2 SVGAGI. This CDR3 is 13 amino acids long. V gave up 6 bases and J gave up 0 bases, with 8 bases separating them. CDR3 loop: CASRAWLNTEAFF. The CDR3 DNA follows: TGTGCCAGCAGGGCATGGTTGAACACTGAAGCTTTCTTT.

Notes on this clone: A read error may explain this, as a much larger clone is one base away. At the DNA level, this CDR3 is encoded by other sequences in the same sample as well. CDR3 in amino acids: CSVEPDRGPSEQYF. The CDR3 region has the DNA TGCAGCGTTGAGCCCGACAGGGGGCCCAGTGAGCAGTACTTC. The rearrangement joins TRBV29-1 to TRBJ2-7; 10 nucleotides agree with TRBD1. This CDR3 contains 14 residues. J was trimmed by 7 bases and V by 3 bases; bases with no gene match: 9. The germline V gene encodes CDR1 SQVTM and CDR2 ANQGSEA.

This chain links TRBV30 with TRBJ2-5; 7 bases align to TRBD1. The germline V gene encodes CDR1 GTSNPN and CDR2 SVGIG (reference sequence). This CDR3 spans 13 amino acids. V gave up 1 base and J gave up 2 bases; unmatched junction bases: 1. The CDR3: CAWSAGQQETQYF. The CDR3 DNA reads TGTGCCTGGAGTGCGGGACAGCAAGAGACCCAGTACTTC. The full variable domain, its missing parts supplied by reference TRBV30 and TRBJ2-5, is SQTIHQWPATLVQPVGSPLSLECTVEGTSNPNLYWYRQAAGRGLQLLFYSVGIGQISSEVPQNLSASRPQDRQFILSSKKLLLSDSGFYLCAWSAGQQETQYFGPGTRLLVL.

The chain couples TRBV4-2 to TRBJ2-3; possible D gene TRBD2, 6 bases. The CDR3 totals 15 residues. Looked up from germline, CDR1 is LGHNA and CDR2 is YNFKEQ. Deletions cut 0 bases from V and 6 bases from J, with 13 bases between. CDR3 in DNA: TGTGCCAGCAGCCAAGATCGCGGGCTAGCGGATACGCAGTATTTT. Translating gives CASSQDRGLADTQYF.

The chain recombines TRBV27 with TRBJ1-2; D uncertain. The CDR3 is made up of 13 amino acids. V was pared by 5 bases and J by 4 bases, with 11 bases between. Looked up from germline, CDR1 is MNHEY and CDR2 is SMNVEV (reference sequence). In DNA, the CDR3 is TGTGCCAGCAGTAATTCGGTGAGCTATGGCTACACCTTC. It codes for CASSNSVSYGYTF.

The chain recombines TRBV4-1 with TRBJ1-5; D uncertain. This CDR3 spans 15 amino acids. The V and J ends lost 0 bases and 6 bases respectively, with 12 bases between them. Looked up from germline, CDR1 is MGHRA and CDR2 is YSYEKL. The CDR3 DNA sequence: TGCGCCAGCAGCCAAGAATCGGTGCGGGGTCAGCCCCAGCATTTT. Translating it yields CASSQESVRGQPQHF.